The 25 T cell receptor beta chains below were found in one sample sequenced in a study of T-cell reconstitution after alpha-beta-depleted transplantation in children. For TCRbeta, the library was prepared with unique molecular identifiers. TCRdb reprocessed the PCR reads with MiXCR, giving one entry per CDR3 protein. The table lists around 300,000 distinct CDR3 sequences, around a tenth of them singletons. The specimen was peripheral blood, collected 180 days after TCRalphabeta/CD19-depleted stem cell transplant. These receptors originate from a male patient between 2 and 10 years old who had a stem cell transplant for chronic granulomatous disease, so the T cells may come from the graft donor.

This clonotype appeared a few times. CDR3 protein: CASSLGREDTGELFF. CDR3 coding DNA: TGTGCCAGCAGCTTAGGGCGGGAGGACACCGGGGAGCTGTTTTTT. The chain has TRBV13 and TRBJ2-2, with 8 bases aligning to TRBD2. V lost 0 bases and J lost 3; bases outside the gene matches: 0. The length of the CDR3 is 15 residues. Germline-derived CDR1 and CDR2 are PRHDT and FYEKMQ (reference sequence). The full variable domain, with the rest looked up from reference TRBV13 and TRBJ2-2, is AAGVIQSPRHLIKEKRETATLKCYPIPRHDTVYWYQQGPGQDPQFLISFYEKMQSDKGSIPDRFSAQQFSDYHSELNMSSLELGDSALYFCASSLGREDTGELFFGEGSRLTVL.

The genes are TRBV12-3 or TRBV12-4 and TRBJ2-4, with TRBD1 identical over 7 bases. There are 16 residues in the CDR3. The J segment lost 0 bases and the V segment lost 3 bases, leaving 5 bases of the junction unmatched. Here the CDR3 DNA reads TGTGCCAGCAGTTTCGGGACAGAGTTAGCCAAAAACATTCAGTACTTC. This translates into CASSFGTELAKNIQYF.

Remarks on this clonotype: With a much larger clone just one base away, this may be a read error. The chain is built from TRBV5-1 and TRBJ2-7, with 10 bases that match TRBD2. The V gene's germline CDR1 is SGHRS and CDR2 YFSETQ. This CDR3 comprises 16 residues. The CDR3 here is CASSSLTSGVSYERYF. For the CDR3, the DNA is TGCGCCAGCAGCTCGCTAACTAGCGGGGTTTCCTACGAGCGGTACTTC.

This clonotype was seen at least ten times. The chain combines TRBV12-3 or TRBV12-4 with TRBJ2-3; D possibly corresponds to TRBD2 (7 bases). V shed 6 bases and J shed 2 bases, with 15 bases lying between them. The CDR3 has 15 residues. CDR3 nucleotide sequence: TGTGCCAGCAGGGCCGCGGGGGCGAACACAGATACGCAGTATTTT. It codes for CASRAAGANTDTQYF.

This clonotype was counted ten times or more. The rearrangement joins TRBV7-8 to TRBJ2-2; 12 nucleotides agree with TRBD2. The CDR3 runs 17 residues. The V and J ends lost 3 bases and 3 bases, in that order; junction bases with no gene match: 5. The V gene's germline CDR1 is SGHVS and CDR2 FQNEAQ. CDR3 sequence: CASSLTSGRFYTGELFF. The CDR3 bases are TGTGCCAGCAGCTTGACTAGCGGGAGATTCTACACCGGGGAGCTGTTTTTT.

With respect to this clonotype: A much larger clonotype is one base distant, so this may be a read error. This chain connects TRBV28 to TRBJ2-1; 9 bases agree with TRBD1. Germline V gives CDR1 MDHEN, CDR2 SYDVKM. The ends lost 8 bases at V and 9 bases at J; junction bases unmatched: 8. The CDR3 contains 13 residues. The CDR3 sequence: CASRDRVIAEQFF. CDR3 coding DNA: TGTGCCAGCCGGGACAGGGTCATTGCTGAGCAGTTCTTC.

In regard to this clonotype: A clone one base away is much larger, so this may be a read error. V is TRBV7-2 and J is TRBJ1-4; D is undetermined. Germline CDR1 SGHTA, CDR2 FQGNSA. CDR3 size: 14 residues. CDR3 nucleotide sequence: TGTGCCAGCAGCTTAGGGGCTGATGGTGAAAAACCGTTTTTT. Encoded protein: CASSLGADGEKPFF.

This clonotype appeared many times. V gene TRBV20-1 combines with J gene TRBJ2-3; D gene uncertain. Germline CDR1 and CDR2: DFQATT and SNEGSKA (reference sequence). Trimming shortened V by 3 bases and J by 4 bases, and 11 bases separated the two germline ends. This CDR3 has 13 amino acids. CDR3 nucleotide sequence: TGCAGTGCTAGGGCTGGACGTTCAGATACGCAGTATTTT. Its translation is CSARAGRSDTQYF.

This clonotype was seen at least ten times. The CDR3 sequence: CSASQATAYEQYF. CDR3 DNA sequence: TGCAGTGCTAGTCAGGCAACCGCCTACGAGCAGTACTTC. The V call is TRBV20-1, the J call TRBJ2-7; D not resolved. The CDR3 totals 13 residues. V was trimmed by 3 bases and J by 2 bases, leaving 11 bases between them. Germline CDR1 is DFQATT and CDR2 is SNEGSKA (reference sequence).

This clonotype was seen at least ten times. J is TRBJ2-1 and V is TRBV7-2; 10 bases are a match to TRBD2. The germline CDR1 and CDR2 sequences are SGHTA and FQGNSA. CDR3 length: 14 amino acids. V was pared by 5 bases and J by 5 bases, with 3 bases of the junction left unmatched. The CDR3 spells CASSQLAGNNEQFF. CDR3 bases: TGTGCCAGCAGCCAACTAGCGGGGAACAATGAGCAGTTCTTC.

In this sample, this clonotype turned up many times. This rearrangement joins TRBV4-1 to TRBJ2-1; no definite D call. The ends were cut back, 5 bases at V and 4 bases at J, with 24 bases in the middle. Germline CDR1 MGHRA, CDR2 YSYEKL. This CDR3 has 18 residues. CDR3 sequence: CASSYLWWASRPYNEQFF. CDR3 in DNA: TGCGCCAGCAGCTACCTATGGTGGGCTTCCCGCCCATACAATGAGCAGTTCTTC.

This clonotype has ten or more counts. The CDR3 region is CSARPGLYNNEQFF. In DNA, the CDR3 is TGCAGTGCTAGGCCGGGACTGTACAACAATGAGCAGTTCTTC. V is TRBV20-1 and J is TRBJ2-1; D perhaps matches TRBD2 (6 bases). Trimming removed 3 bases at V and 5 bases at J, with 14 bases between. This CDR3 has 14 residues. Germline CDR1 DFQATT, CDR2 SNEGSKA (reference sequence).

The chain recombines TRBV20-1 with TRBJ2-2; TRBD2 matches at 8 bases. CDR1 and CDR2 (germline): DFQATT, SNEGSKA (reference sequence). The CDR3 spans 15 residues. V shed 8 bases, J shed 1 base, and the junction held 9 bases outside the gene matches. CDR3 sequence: CSTPIAGLNTGELFF. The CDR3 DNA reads TGCAGTACTCCTATAGCGGGACTGAACACCGGGGAGCTGTTTTTT.

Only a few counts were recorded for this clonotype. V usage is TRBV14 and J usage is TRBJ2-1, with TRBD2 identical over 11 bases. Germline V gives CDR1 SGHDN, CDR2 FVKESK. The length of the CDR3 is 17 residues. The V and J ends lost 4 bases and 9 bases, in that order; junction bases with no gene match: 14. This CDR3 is CASSPTWGLAGGAEQFF. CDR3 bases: TGTGCCAGCAGCCCGACATGGGGGCTAGCGGGAGGCGCTGAGCAGTTCTTC. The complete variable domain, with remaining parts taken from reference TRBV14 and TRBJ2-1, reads EAGVTQFPSHSVIEKGQTVTLRCDPISGHDNLYWYRRVMGKEIKFLLHFVKESKQDESGMPNNRFLAERTGGTYSTLKVQPAELEDSGVYFCASSPTWGLAGGAEQFFGPGTRLTVL.

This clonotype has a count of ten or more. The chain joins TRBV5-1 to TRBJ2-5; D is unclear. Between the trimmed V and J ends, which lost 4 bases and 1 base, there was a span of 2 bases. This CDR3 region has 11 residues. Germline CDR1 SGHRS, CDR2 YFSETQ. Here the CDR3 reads CASSAQETQYF. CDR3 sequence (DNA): TGCGCCAGCAGCGCCCAAGAGACCCAGTACTTC.

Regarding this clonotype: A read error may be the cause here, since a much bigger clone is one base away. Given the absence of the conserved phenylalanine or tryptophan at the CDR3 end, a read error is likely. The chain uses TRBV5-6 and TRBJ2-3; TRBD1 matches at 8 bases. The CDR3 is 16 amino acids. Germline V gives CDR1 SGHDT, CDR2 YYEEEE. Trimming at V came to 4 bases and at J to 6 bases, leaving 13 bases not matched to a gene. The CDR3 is CASSLGRGLRADTQYL. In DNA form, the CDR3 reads TGTGCCAGCAGCCTAGGCAGGGGGCTGAGGGCGGATACGCAGTATCTT.

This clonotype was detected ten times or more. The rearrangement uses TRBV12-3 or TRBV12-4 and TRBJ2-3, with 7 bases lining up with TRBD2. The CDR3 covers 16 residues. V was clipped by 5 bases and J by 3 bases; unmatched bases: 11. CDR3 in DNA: TGTGCCAGCAGTCCCGCTTCGGGAGGTGGAACAGATACGCAGTATTTT. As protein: CASSPASGGGTDTQYF.

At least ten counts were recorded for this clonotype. CDR3 DNA: TGTGCCAGCAGCTTAGGGACTAGCGGGAGTGGTTGGGAGACCCAGTACTTC. Protein sequence: CASSLGTSGSGWETQYF. This chain links TRBV7-2 with TRBJ2-5; 13 nucleotides agree with TRBD2. Losses at the gene ends were 1 base for V and 5 bases for J; bases not matched to a gene: 7. Germline CDR1 is SGHTA and CDR2 is FQGNSA. The CDR3 covers 17 residues.

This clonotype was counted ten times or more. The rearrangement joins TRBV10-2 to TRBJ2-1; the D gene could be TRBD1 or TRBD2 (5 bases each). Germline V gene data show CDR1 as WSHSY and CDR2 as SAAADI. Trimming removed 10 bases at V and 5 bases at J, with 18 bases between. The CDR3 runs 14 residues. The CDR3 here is CANSRERDDNEQFF. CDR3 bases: TGCGCCAATTCGAGGGAGAGGGACGACAATGAGCAGTTCTTC.

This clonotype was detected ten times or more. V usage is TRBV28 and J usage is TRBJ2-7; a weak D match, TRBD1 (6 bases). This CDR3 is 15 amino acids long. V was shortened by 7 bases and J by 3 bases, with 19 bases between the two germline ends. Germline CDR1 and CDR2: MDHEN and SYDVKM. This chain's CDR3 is CASTSGTPLLYEQYF. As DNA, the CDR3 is TGTGCCAGCACCTCCGGGACACCCCTCCTCTACGAGCAGTACTTC.

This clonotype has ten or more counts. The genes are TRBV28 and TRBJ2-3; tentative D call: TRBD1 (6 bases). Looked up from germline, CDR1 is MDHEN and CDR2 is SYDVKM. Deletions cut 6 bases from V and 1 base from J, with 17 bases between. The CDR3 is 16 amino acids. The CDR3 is CASSRIQGRGTDTQYF. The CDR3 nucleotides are TGTGCCAGCAGCCGAATTCAGGGGAGAGGCACAGATACGCAGTATTTT.

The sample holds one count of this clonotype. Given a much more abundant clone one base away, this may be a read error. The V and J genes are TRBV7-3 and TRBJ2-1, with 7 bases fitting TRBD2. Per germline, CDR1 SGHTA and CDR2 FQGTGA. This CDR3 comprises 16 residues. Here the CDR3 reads CANSLWGEGSYNEQFF. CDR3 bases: TGTGCCAACAGCTTATGGGGGGAGGGCTCCTACAATGAGCAGTTCTTC. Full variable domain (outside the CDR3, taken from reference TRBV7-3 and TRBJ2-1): GAGVSQTPSNKVTEKGKYVELRCDPISGHTALYWYRQSLGQGPEFLIYFQGTGAADDSGLPNDRFFAVRPEGSVSTLKIQRTERGDSAVYLCANSLWGEGSYNEQFFGPGTRLTVL.

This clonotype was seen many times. The CDR3: CASSLRVGGDTQYF. The CDR3 DNA reads TGTGCCAGCAGCTTAAGGGTCGGAGGGGATACGCAGTATTTT. The chain recombines TRBV7-8 with TRBJ2-3, with D perhaps matching TRBD2 (6 bases). The V and J ends lost 2 bases and 6 bases respectively, with 12 bases between them. The germline CDR1 and CDR2 sequences are SGHVS and FQNEAQ. This CDR3 is 14 amino acids long.

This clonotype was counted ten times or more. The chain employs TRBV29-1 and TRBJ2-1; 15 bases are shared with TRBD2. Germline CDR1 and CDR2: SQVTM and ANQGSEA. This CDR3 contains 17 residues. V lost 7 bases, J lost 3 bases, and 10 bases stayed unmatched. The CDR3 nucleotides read TGCAGCGCGACCGGGACTAGCGGGAGGAGCGGCTACAATGAGCAGTTCTTC. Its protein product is CSATGTSGRSGYNEQFF.

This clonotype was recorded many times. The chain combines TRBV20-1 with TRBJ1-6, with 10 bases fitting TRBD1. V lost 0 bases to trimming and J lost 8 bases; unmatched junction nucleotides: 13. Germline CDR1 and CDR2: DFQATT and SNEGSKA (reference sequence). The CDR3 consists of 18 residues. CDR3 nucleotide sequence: TGCAGTGCTAGAGATCTCGAGACAGGGGGCTTAAGGCATTCACCCCTCCACTTT. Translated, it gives CSARDLETGGLRHSPLHF.